One sample yielded the 9 T cell receptor beta chains listed below, sequenced in a study of T cell repertoires in cytomegalovirus infection. These receptors' antigens are unknown. TCRdb analysed the reads with MiXCR anew, one entry per CDR3 protein. There are 160,000 or so distinct CDR3 sequences in the sample; roughly 21% occur only once, and under 30% lies in the top ten. The sequencing here drew on CD8+ T cells from cultured PBMCs, taken from culture after CMV antigen stimulation. These receptors were collected from a human donor in good health (CMV status not recorded). Some clones in this sample may be carry-over from other donors' samples.

This clonotype was seen more than once but under ten times. The chain uses TRBV12-3 or TRBV12-4 and TRBJ1-2; D might be TRBD1 (6 bases). V shed 6 bases and J shed 0 bases, with 11 bases lying between them. The CDR3 contains 14 residues. Here the CDR3 DNA reads TGTGCCAGCAGCCAGGGGCGTTCTAACTATGGCTACACCTTC. Its protein is CASSQGRSNYGYTF.

This clonotype has a handful of counts. The chain employs TRBV20-1 and TRBJ2-1; no reliable D call. Germline V lookup: CDR1 DFQATT, CDR2 SNEGSKA (reference sequence). The CDR3 totals 13 residues. With 3 bases removed from V and 12 bases from J, the gap between germline ends came to 18 bases. The CDR3 here is CSARLSLGTGQFF. As DNA, the CDR3 is TGCAGTGCTAGGCTATCCTTAGGAACGGGGCAGTTCTTC.

This clonotype was seen a handful of times. The chain is built from TRBV27 and TRBJ1-1; D is uncertain. Trimming stripped 1 base from V and 2 bases from J, with 8 bases between. The CDR3 covers 14 residues. The germline V gene encodes CDR1 MNHEY and CDR2 SMNVEV (reference sequence). CDR3 sequence reads: CASSLFLGNTEAFF. CDR3 bases: TGTGCCAGCAGTTTATTTCTGGGAAACACTGAAGCTTTCTTT.

The V and J genes are TRBV7-8 and TRBJ2-1, with D possibly being TRBD1 or TRBD2 (6 bases each). The germline V and J ends were trimmed by 4 bases and 5 bases, with 12 bases remaining between them. CDR1 is SGHVS and CDR2 is FQNEAQ in the germline V gene. The CDR3 loop spans 14 amino acids. The CDR3 sequence is CASSSPGGDNEQFF. In nucleotides, the CDR3 is TGTGCCAGCAGCTCACCCGGGGGCGACAATGAGCAGTTCTTC.

This clonotype was counted between two and nine times. This chain connects TRBV12-3 or TRBV12-4 to TRBJ2-7, with D possibly matching TRBD1 (6 bases). Trimming removed 1 base at V and 5 bases at J, with 12 bases between. CDR3 size: 14 residues. CDR3 DNA sequence: TGTGCCAGCAGTTTAGTAGGCAGGGGCCACGAGCAGTACTTC. Translating gives CASSLVGRGHEQYF.

This clonotype has only a few counts. The chain carries TRBV7-9 and TRBJ2-5, with TRBD1 identical over 11 bases. V trimming: 3 bases; J trimming: 1 base; junction bases outside the gene matches: 7. CDR3 length: 17 residues. The germline gives CDR1 SEHNR, CDR2 FQNEAQ (reference sequence). CDR3 nucleotide sequence: TGTGCCAGCAGCTTTTGGATGGACAGGGGGCTCCAAGAGACCCAGTACTTC. It yields the protein CASSFWMDRGLQETQYF.

The V call is TRBV7-8, the J call TRBJ1-3; TRBD1 matches 7 bases. The CDR3 covers 16 residues. From germline, CDR1 is SGHVS and CDR2 FQNEAQ. Trimming cost V 3 bases and J 0 bases; bases outside gene matches: 5. The CDR3 loop is CASSFRDSYSGNTIYF. The CDR3 bases are TGTGCCAGCAGCTTCCGGGACAGCTACTCTGGAAACACCATATATTTT.

V and J are TRBV12-3 or TRBV12-4 and TRBJ2-3; no firm D call. The CDR3 runs to 10 residues. V was pared by 5 bases and J by 7 bases, with 4 bases between. The CDR3 loop is CASSPNTQYF. The DNA for the CDR3 is TGTGCCAGCAGTCCTAATACGCAGTATTTT.

Concerning this clonotype itself: This clone may be a read error of a much larger clone one base away. V is TRBV6-5 and J is TRBJ2-5, with D possibly TRBD1 on 5 matching bases. This CDR3 region has 14 residues. Germline assignment: CDR1 MNHEY and CDR2 SVGAGI. CDR3 DNA sequence: TGTGCCTGCAGTTACCAGGGCCCTGCGGAGACCCAGTACTTC. Its translation: CACSYQGPAETQYF.